The 27 T cell receptor beta chains in this list originate from one sample, sequenced in a study of PD-L1 blockade in urothelial cancer. Sample time point: peripheral blood 6 weeks after treatment start. Assay: immunoSEQ multiplex PCR; the TCRdb copy retains only in-frame clones and omits some. Among about 130,000 clones listed, around 88% were seen once. Sequencing used PBMCs, obtained around atezolizumab (anti-PD-L1) treatment. These receptors were obtained from a man aged 50 to 59 with urothelial cancer.

CDR3 bases: TGTGCCAGCAGCCCCCCCCCGTTCTACGAGCAGTACTTC. This gives the protein CASSPPPFYEQYF. The chain links TRBV6-5 to TRBJ2-7; D is uncertain. Germline CDR1 and CDR2: MNHEY and SVGAGI. CDR3 length: 13 residues. The germline V and J ends were trimmed by 6 bases and 3 bases, with 12 bases remaining between them.

This rearrangement joins TRBV9 to TRBJ1-4; 7 nucleotides line up with TRBD1. The junction had 14 bases not matched to a gene; V was cut back by 0 bases and J by 3 bases. This CDR3 has 19 amino acids. Germline V lookup: CDR1 SGDLS, CDR2 YYNGEE. CDR3 in DNA: TGTGCCAGCAGCGTAGAAGGTCAGGTGGGGACAGCTTCTAATGAAAAACTGTTTTTT. Its protein is CASSVEGQVGTASNEKLFF. Variable domain in full (rest from reference TRBV9 and TRBJ1-4): DSGVTQTPKHLITATGQRVTLRCSPRSGDLSVYWYQQSLDQGLQFLIQYYNGEERAKGNILERFSAQQFPDLHSELNLSSLELGDSALYFCASSVEGQVGTASNEKLFFGSGTQLSVL.

The rearrangement links TRBV5-1 to TRBJ2-1; no definite D call. V lost 1 base, J lost 0 bases, and 5 bases lay in between. Looked up from germline, CDR1 is SGHRS and CDR2 is YFSETQ. CDR3 length: 14 residues. CDR3 sequence (DNA): TGCGCCAGCAGCTTGATTAGCTCCTACAATGAGCAGTTCTTC. Protein product: CASSLISSYNEQFF.

The V call is TRBV9, the J call TRBJ2-1; TRBD2 might be the D (6 bases). Per germline, CDR1 SGDLS and CDR2 YYNGEE. This CDR3 spans 12 amino acids. Trimming removed 3 bases from V and 7 bases from J, with 8 bases in between. The CDR3 DNA follows: TGTGCCAGCAGCGGCGGGATTAATGAGCAGTTCTTC. This codes for CASSGGINEQFF. The whole variable domain, filled in from reference TRBV9 and TRBJ2-1, reads DSGVTQTPKHLITATGQRVTLRCSPRSGDLSVYWYQQSLDQGLQFLIQYYNGEERAKGNILERFSAQQFPDLHSELNLSSLELGDSALYFCASSGGINEQFFGPGTRLTVL.

The CDR3 DNA reads as TGCAGTGCTAGAGATAGTCGGACCCAGTACTTC. This gives the protein CSARDSRTQYF. The gene calls are TRBV20-1 and TRBJ2-5; D is unresolved. Germline V gene sequence: CDR1 DFQATT, CDR2 SNEGSKA (reference sequence). The ends were cut back, 0 bases at V and 7 bases at J, with 6 bases in the middle. The CDR3 is 11 amino acids.

The chain links TRBV6-5 to TRBJ1-2, with 9 bases lining up with TRBD1. CDR1 MNHEY and CDR2 SVGAGI come from the germline V gene. The CDR3 runs to 16 residues. Unmatched junction bases numbered 11, after V lost 2 bases and J lost 7 bases. CDR3 in amino acids: CASSYQSGTGMRGYTF. CDR3 DNA sequence: TGTGCCAGCAGTTACCAATCCGGGACAGGGATGCGTGGCTACACCTTC.

The chain is built from TRBV9 and TRBJ1-1, with 8 bases fitting TRBD1. CDR1 is SGDLS, CDR2 YYNGEE, per germline. With V trimmed by 3 bases and J by 3 bases, 7 bases remained unmatched. CDR3 length: 15 residues. CDR3 region: CASSGEDRAYTEAFF. CDR3 coding DNA: TGTGCCAGCAGCGGAGAGGACAGGGCGTACACTGAAGCTTTCTTT.

The table lists this clone with a count of one. CDR3 residues: CASSFSRSTEAFF. The CDR3 DNA is TGTGCCAGCAGCTTCTCTAGGAGCACTGAAGCTTTCTTT. This rearrangement joins TRBV5-4 to TRBJ1-1; D uncertain. The CDR3 length is 13 residues. Germline CDR1 and CDR2: SGHNT and YYREEE (reference sequence). The V end lost 2 bases, the J end lost 4 bases, and 9 bases lay between the germline ends.

The chain combines TRBV7-2 with TRBJ2-7; 8 bases agree with TRBD2. The V gene's germline CDR1 is SGHTA and CDR2 FQGNSA. There are 15 residues in the CDR3. V was clipped by 4 bases and J by 6 bases; unmatched bases: 11. The CDR3 DNA is TGTGCCAGCAGCTGGGCAGGACTAGCCCCTCTCGAGCAGTACTTC. This codes for CASSWAGLAPLEQYF.

The chain joins TRBV5-5 to TRBJ2-3, with D hard to call. Trimming removed 3 bases at V and 4 bases at J, with 12 bases between. The CDR3 consists of 14 residues. Germline V gene sequence: CDR1 SGHKS, CDR2 YYEKEE (reference sequence). As DNA, the CDR3 is TGTGCCAGCAGCTCCCTGGGCCTGGCAGATACGCAGTATTTT. This sequence encodes CASSSLGLADTQYF.

The chain carries TRBV18 and TRBJ2-3, with TRBD2 identical over 8 bases. The trim removed 5 bases at V and 6 bases at J, leaving 7 bases unmatched. The CDR3 extends over 14 amino acids. CDR1 is KGHSH and CDR2 is LQKENI in the germline V gene. For the CDR3, the DNA is TGTGCCAGCTCATCGGGACTAGTTGGGGATACGCAGTATTTT. Encoded protein: CASSSGLVGDTQYF.

The chain carries TRBV6-5 and TRBJ1-6; no firm D call. The CDR3 length is 15 residues. From germline, CDR1 is MNHEY and CDR2 SVGAGI. Trimming cost V 6 bases and J 1 base, with 10 bases left between them. CDR3 sequence (DNA): TGTGCCAGCAGCCCCGAGGTGTCCTATAATTCACCCCTCCACTTT. It encodes CASSPEVSYNSPLHF.

The chain carries TRBV7-8 and TRBJ2-5, with 9 bases identical to TRBD2. In germline, CDR1 is SGHVS, CDR2 FQNEAQ. V shed 1 base and J 5 bases; nucleotides not matched to a gene: 5. The CDR3 has 15 residues. The CDR3 spells CASSLGSGSRETQYF. The CDR3, as DNA: TGTGCCAGCAGCTTAGGTAGCGGGAGTAGGGAGACCCAGTACTTC.

The V gene is TRBV5-1, the J gene TRBJ2-3; TRBD2 matches 7 bases. Per the germline V gene, CDR1 is SGHRS and CDR2 is YFSETQ. This CDR3 is built from 18 residues. The V and J ends lost 6 bases and 0 bases, in that order; junction bases with no gene match: 16. The CDR3 spells CASKLGSYSGFSTDTQYF. CDR3 coding DNA: TGCGCCAGCAAACTCGGGAGCTATAGCGGGTTTAGCACAGATACGCAGTATTTT.

This rearrangement joins TRBV5-6 to TRBJ1-6; TRBD1 agrees at 8 bases. Trimming cost V 2 bases and J 9 bases; bases outside gene matches: 4. Germline assignment: CDR1 SGHDT and CDR2 YYEEEE. The length of the CDR3 is 14 residues. DNA of the CDR3: TGTGCCAGCAGCTTCGACAGGGGAACTTCACCCCTCCACTTT. This encodes CASSFDRGTSPLHF. The full variable domain, rest sourced from reference TRBV5-6 and TRBJ1-6, is DAGVTQSPTHLIKTRGQQVTLRCSPKSGHDTVSWYQQALGQGPQFIFQYYEEEERQRGNFPDRFSGHQFPNYSSELNVNALLLGDSALYLCASSFDRGTSPLHFGNGTRLTVT.

This clone has just a few counts. This CDR3 is CSVERDYISTDTQYF. CDR3 DNA: TGCAGCGTTGAAAGGGACTACATAAGCACAGATACGCAGTATTTT. This chain uses TRBV29-1 with TRBJ2-3; TRBD2 aligns across 7 bases. V dropped 2 bases and J dropped 0; count of bases not matched to a gene: 5. CDR1 SQVTM and CDR2 ANQGSEA come from the germline V gene. The CDR3 covers 15 residues.

Concerning this clone itself: At one of its ends the junction is not consistent with the germline gene, which may arise from a read error. The V call is TRBV7-7, the J call TRBJ2-5, with 8 positions matching TRBD2. The CDR3 runs 15 residues. Germline assignment: CDR1 SSHAT and CDR2 FNYEAQ (reference sequence). This CDR3 is CASSLAGRAGETQYF. The CDR3 DNA follows: TGTGCTAGCAGCTTAGCGGGGAGGGCCGGGGAGACCCAGTACTTC.

Remarks on this clone: Additional DNA sequences in this sample encode the identical CDR3. CDR3 sequence reads: CASSGSYEQYF. CDR3 coding DNA: TGTGCCAGCAGCGGGAGCTACGAGCAGTACTTC. The chain combines TRBV28 with TRBJ2-7, with D possibly being TRBD2 (6 bases). V lost 6 bases and J lost 3, with 6 bases in between. Germline V gene lookup returns CDR1 MDHEN and CDR2 SYDVKM. The CDR3 length is 11 residues.

The chain couples TRBV30 to TRBJ2-2, with D maybe TRBD2 (7 bases). Germline CDR1 reads GTSNPN; CDR2 reads SVGIG (reference sequence). V lost 6 bases, J lost 4 bases, and 18 bases lay in between. The CDR3 length is 15 residues. The CDR3 DNA follows: TGTGCCTGCGAAATGGTGGGAGGGGGCACCGGGGAGCTGTTTTTT. Its translation: CACEMVGGGTGELFF.

The CDR3 DNA reads TGTGCCACCTCCCGACCGGGGGGGAACGCCTACGAGCAGTACTTC. Translating gives CATSRPGGNAYEQYF. The chain employs TRBV6-5 and TRBJ2-7; 8 nucleotides agree with TRBD2. This CDR3 is built from 15 residues. Trimming cost V 10 bases and J 2 bases; bases outside gene matches: 13. Per the germline V gene, CDR1 is MNHEY and CDR2 is SVGAGI.

V is TRBV9 and J is TRBJ2-6, with 7 bases aligning to TRBD2. The trim removed 0 bases at V and 2 bases at J, leaving 2 bases unmatched. CDR3 length: 16 residues. Germline lookup yields CDR1 SGDLS and CDR2 YYNGEE. DNA of the CDR3: TGTGCCAGCAGCGTAGGTGGGAGGGCTGGGGCCAACGTCCTGACTTTC. This gives the protein CASSVGGRAGANVLTF.

The V and J genes are TRBV1 and TRBJ2-7; TRBD2 reflects the table's D call only, with no check against the DNA. TRBV1 is a recognized pseudogene. This CDR3 has 17 amino acids. CDR3 amino acids: CTSSPPLQGGTPYEQYF. The DNA of the CDR3 is TGCACCAGCAGTCCTCCCCTCCAGGGAGGTACTCCCTACGAGCAGTACTTC.

The rearrangement joins TRBV2 to TRBJ2-7, with D possibly matching TRBD2 (7 bases). The CDR3 has 14 amino acids. V lost 8 bases, J lost 3 bases, and 17 bases lay in between. From germline, CDR1 is SNHLY and CDR2 FYNNEI. The CDR3 region has the DNA TGTGCCAGCGGGGGGGCGACTAGGGGCTACGAGCAGTACTTC. Its translation is CASGGATRGYEQYF.

The chain employs TRBV18 and TRBJ1-1; D uncertain. Germline CDR1 KGHSH, CDR2 LQKENI. This CDR3 region has 12 residues. V lost 6 bases, J lost 1 base, and 6 bases lay in between. CDR3 sequence reads: CASSRQNTEAFF. Written as DNA, the CDR3 is TGTGCCAGCTCGCGCCAGAACACTGAAGCTTTCTTT.

This chain links TRBV5-8 with TRBJ2-3; 7 bases line up with TRBD2. This CDR3 has 16 amino acids. J lost 3 bases, V lost 0 bases, and 7 bases had no gene match. The germline V gene encodes CDR1 SGHTS and CDR2 YDEGEE. CDR3: CASSLGGSFITDTQYF. DNA of the CDR3: TGTGCCAGCAGCTTGGGCGGGAGCTTCATAACAGATACGCAGTATTTT.

The chain carries TRBV7-6 and TRBJ2-3; D unresolved. The V end lost 3 bases, the J end lost 6 bases, and 10 bases lay between the germline ends. The germline V gene has CDR1 SGHVS and CDR2 FNYEAQ. This CDR3 has 13 amino acids. The CDR3 is CASSFSISDTQYF. CDR3 sequence (DNA): TGTGCCAGCAGCTTCTCTATCTCCGATACGCAGTATTTT.

V usage is TRBV30 and J usage is TRBJ1-4; D call uncertain. The CDR3 totals 11 residues. The V and J ends lost 0 bases and 8 bases respectively, with 4 bases between them. Germline CDR1 and CDR2: GTSNPN and SVGIG (reference sequence). Here the CDR3 reads CAWSVREKLFF. In nucleotides, the CDR3 is TGTGCCTGGAGTGTACGGGAAAAACTGTTTTTT.